The 13 T cell receptor beta chains below were found in one sample sequenced in a study of cytomegalovirus exposure and HLA in healthy donors. The PCR employed 60 Vbeta primers together with 13 Jbeta primers. Sequencing was performed with immunoSEQ multiplex PCR; in TCRdb, only in-frame clones are kept and a portion is missing. Altogether nearly 65,000 clones are present, roughly 67% being singletons, with the ten largest covering roughly 5.9%. Sample: PBMCs. All receptors derive from a man aged 45 to 65 in good health and CMV-seronegative.

This chain joins TRBV9 and TRBJ1-1; D is unresolved. The CDR3 sequence is 13 residues long. V was shortened by 0 bases and J by 5 bases, with 8 bases between the two germline ends. Germline V gives CDR1 SGDLS, CDR2 YYNGEE. In DNA form, the CDR3 reads TGTGCCAGCAGCGTAGGGTTGCGAACTGAAGCTTTCTTT. Amino acid sequence: CASSVGLRTEAFF.

This chain links TRBV10-1 with TRBJ2-4, with 7 bases fitting TRBD1. The V gene end was trimmed by 10 bases and the J gene end by 7 bases; junction bases not matched to a gene: 10. CDR3 length equals 13 residues. Germline V gives CDR1 WNHNN, CDR2 SYGVQD (reference sequence). The CDR3 here is CANLTGEGNIQYF. The CDR3 DNA follows: TGCGCCAACCTCACAGGGGAAGGGAACATTCAGTACTTC.

This clone was picked up a small number of times. The V and J genes are TRBV11-2 and TRBJ2-7; TRBD2 might be the D (5 bases). The CDR3 is 13 amino acids. CDR1 and CDR2 from the germline V gene are SGHAT and FQNNGV. Trimming took off 3 bases at V and 3 bases at J, with 9 bases between the two ends. Written as DNA, the CDR3 is TGTGCCAGCAGCTTCGGGGAAGGCTACGAGCAGTACTTC. As protein: CASSFGEGYEQYF.

This sequence joins TRBV7-3 and TRBJ2-5, with 12 nucleotides matching TRBD1. CDR1 and CDR2 from the germline V gene are SGHTA and FQGTGA. The CDR3 has 15 amino acids. V trimming: 4 bases; J trimming: 10 bases; junction bases outside the gene matches: 10. The CDR3 loop is CASSSEGTGGARQYF. CDR3 in DNA: TGTGCCAGCAGCTCCGAGGGGACAGGGGGCGCGCGCCAGTACTTC.

This sequence joins TRBV29-1 and TRBJ2-7, with D maybe TRBD1 (6 bases). Germline V gives CDR1 SQVTM, CDR2 ANQGSEA. The V end was cut by 6 bases, the J end by 5 bases, with 20 bases between. This CDR3 has 14 amino acids. CDR3 amino acids: CSVLRDKGNHEQYF. DNA of the CDR3: TGCAGCGTGCTCCGGGACAAGGGGAACCACGAGCAGTACTTC.

V is TRBV7-9 and J is TRBJ1-1, with D perhaps matching TRBD1 (6 bases). This CDR3 has 14 residues. The V gene lost 3 bases and the J gene lost 0 bases, with 8 bases spanning the gap. The germline V gene encodes CDR1 SEHNR and CDR2 FQNEAQ (reference sequence). CDR3 in DNA: TGTGCCAGCAGCTTCGGGACACTGAACACTGAAGCTTTCTTT. As protein: CASSFGTLNTEAFF. Variable domain in full (rest from reference TRBV7-9 and TRBJ1-1): DTGVSQNPRHKITKRGQNVTFRCDPISEHNRLYWYRQTLGQGPEFLTYFQNEAQLEKSRLLSDRFSAERPKGSFSTLEIQRTEQGDSAMYLCASSFGTLNTEAFFGQGTRLTVV.

This sequence joins TRBV28 and TRBJ2-1, with 9 bases lining up with TRBD1. V was clipped by 6 bases and J by 8 bases; unmatched bases: 8. The germline V gene has CDR1 MDHEN and CDR2 SYDVKM. The CDR3 runs 14 residues. The CDR3 DNA is TGTGCCAGCAGGTCGACAGGGGGTGAGGATGAGCAGTTCTTC. Translation gives CASRSTGGEDEQFF.

A single count supports this clone. The gene calls are TRBV7-2 and TRBJ2-7; 9 nucleotides line up with TRBD2. This CDR3 region has 15 residues. The germline CDR1 and CDR2 sequences are SGHTA and FQGNSA. The junction had 5 bases not matched to a gene; V was cut back by 1 base and J by 4 bases. The CDR3 is CASSLGVTSGYEQYF. DNA for the CDR3: TGTGCCAGCAGCTTAGGTGTCACTAGCGGGTACGAGCAGTACTTC.

Points on this clone: One end of the junction does not line up with germline, which may come from a read error. The chain is built from TRBV7-7 and TRBJ2-2, with TRBD2 matching over 12 bases. Germline assignment: CDR1 SSHAT and CDR2 FNYEAQ (reference sequence). This CDR3 spans 15 amino acids. The CDR3 DNA sequence: TGTGCTAGCAGCTCGACTAGCGGGGGTATCGGGGAGCTGTTTTTT. Amino acid sequence: CASSSTSGGIGELFF.

Only a few counts were recorded for this clone. This rearrangement joins TRBV7-9 to TRBJ2-1; the D gene is possibly TRBD2 (7 bases). V shed 5 bases and J shed 6 bases, with 20 bases lying between them. The CDR3 spans 16 residues. Germline assignment: CDR1 SEHNR and CDR2 FQNEAQ (reference sequence). Here the CDR3 reads CASSQGLGGAGNEQFF. CDR3 nucleotide sequence: TGTGCCAGCAGCCAGGGATTGGGGGGGGCCGGCAATGAGCAGTTCTTC.

The rearrangement joins TRBV11-2 to TRBJ1-2, with D possibly matching TRBD1 (6 bases). The CDR3 is made up of 14 amino acids. V was pared by 10 bases and J by 0 bases, with 15 bases between. In germline, CDR1 is SGHAT, CDR2 FQNNGV. For the CDR3, the DNA is TGTGCCACCCTAATACAGGGTCCTAACTATGGCTACACCTTC. It translates to CATLIQGPNYGYTF.

This sequence joins TRBV5-1 and TRBJ1-2; D is uncertain. V lost 1 base, J lost 8 bases, and 9 bases lay in between. Germline lookup yields CDR1 SGHRS and CDR2 YFSETQ. The length of the CDR3 is 12 residues. The CDR3 is CASSLPGEGYTF. The CDR3, as DNA: TGCGCCAGCAGCTTGCCCGGGGAGGGCTACACCTTC. Combining the CDR3 with reference TRBV5-1 and TRBJ1-2 gives the whole variable domain KAGVTQTPRYLIKTRGQQVTLSCSPISGHRSVSWYQQTPGQGLQFLFEYFSETQRNKGNFPGRFSGRQFSNSRSEMNVSTLELGDSALYLCASSLPGEGYTFGSGTRLTVV.

The chain uses TRBV11-1 and TRBJ2-3; 14 bases line up with TRBD2. The CDR3 totals 16 residues. J lost 2 bases, V lost 5 bases, and 3 bases had no gene match. The germline V gene encodes CDR1 SGHAT and CDR2 FQDESV (reference sequence). The CDR3 reads CASSPGLAGDTDTQYF. In DNA, the CDR3 is TGTGCCAGCAGCCCGGGACTAGCGGGGGACACAGATACGCAGTATTTT. The whole variable domain, remainder taken from reference TRBV11-1 and TRBJ2-3, is EAEVAQSPRYKITEKSQAVAFWCDPISGHATLYWYRQILGQGPELLVQFQDESVVDDSQLPKDRFSAERLKGVDSTLKIQPAELGDSAMYLCASSPGLAGDTDTQYFGPGTRLTVL.